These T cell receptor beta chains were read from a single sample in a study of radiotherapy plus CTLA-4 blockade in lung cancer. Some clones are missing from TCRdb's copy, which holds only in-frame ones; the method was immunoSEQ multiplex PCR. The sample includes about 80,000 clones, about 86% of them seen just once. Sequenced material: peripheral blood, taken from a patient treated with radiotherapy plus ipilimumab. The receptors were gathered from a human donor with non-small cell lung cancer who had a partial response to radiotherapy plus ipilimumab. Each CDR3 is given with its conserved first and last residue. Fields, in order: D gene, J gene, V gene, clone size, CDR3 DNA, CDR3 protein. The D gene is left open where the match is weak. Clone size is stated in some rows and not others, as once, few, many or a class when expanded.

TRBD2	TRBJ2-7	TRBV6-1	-	TGTGCCAGCAGTGCTAGCGGGAGGACCCTAGAGCAGTACTTC	CASSASGRTLEQYF
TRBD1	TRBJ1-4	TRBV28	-	TGTGCCAGCAGTACGCCGGGACAGGGGAATGAAAAACTGTTTTTT	CASSTPGQGNEKLFF
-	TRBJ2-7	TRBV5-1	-	TGCGCCAGCAGCTCTCTACTGAGCTCCTACGAGCAGTACTTC	CASSSLLSSYEQYF
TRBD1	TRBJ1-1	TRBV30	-	TGTGCCTGGAGTGTTCGAGGGGGCAACACTGAAGCTTTCTTT	CAWSVRGGNTEAFF
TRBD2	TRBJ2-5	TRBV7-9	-	TGTGCCAGCAGCTCCTCGACTAGCGGACAAGAGACCCAGTACTTC	CASSSSTSGQETQYF
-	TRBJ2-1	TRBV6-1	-	TGTGCTAGTCGGGGGTCTTGGGATGAGCAGTTCTTC	CASRGSWDEQFF
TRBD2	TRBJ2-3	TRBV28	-	TGTGCCAGCAGTTTAGCGGGAGGGGGAGCAGATACGCAGTATTTT	CASSLAGGGADTQYF
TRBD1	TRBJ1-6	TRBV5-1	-	TGCGCCAGCAGAGGACAGGAGGATTCACCCCTCCACTTT	CASRGQEDSPLHF
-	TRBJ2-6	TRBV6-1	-	TGTGCCAGCAGTAAGGACAGCTCTGGGGCCAACGTCCTGACTTTC	CASSKDSSGANVLTF
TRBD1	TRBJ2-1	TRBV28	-	TGTGCCAGCAGTTGGGGACAGGTTGGGAATGAGCAGTTCTTC	CASSWGQVGNEQFF
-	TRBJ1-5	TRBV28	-	TGTGCCAGCAGTCCCGGAGGGGGCAATCAGCCCCAGCATTTT	CASSPGGGNQPQHF
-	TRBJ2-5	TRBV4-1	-	TGCGCCAGCAGGGATTCCCAGGTTTGTAGGGAGACCCAGTACTTC	CASRDSQVCRETQYF
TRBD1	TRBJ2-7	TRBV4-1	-	TGCGCCAGCAGCCGGTCGGGACAGGGACTATACGAGCAGTACTTC	CASSRSGQGLYEQYF
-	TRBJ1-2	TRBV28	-	TGTGCCAGCAAGTCAGGCCGGGAAGTGGGCTACACCTTC	CASKSGREVGYTF
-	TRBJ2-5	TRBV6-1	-	TGTGCCAGCAGTGGTCGGACAGCCAAAGAGACCCAGTACTTC	CASSGRTAKETQYF
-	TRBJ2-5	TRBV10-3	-	TGTGCCATCAGTGAGTTAAGGGCGGGGTCCGAGACCCAGTACTTC	CAISELRAGSETQYF
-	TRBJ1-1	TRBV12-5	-	TGTGCTAGTGGCCCTGAGGAGGACACTGAAGCTTTCTTT	CASGPEEDTEAFF
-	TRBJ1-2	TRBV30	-	TGTGCCTGGAGTCCGGTAGACTATGGCTACACCTTC	CAWSPVDYGYTF
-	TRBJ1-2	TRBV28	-	TGTGCCAGCAGTCGCGCGGTTGGGGGGGCCTATGGCTACACCTTC	CASSRAVGGAYGYTF
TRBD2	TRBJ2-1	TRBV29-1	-	TGCAGCTCGAGGACTAGCGGGCGTCCACACTACAATGAGCAGTTCTTC	CSSRTSGRPHYNEQFF
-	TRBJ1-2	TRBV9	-	TGTGCCAGCAGCCAACCGGGACAAAACTATGGCTACACCTTC	CASSQPGQNYGYTF
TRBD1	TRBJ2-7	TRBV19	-	TGTGCCAGTAGTACCTCCGGACAGGGAGGCGGCGAGCAGTACTTC	CASSTSGQGGGEQYF
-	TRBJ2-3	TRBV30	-	TGTGCCTGGAGTGTACTGGGAGCGGGCACAGATACGCAGTATTTT	CAWSVLGAGTDTQYF
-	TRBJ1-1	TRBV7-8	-	TGTGCCAGCAGCTTAGCGGTGGCTGCGAACACTGAAGCTTTCTTT	CASSLAVAANTEAFF
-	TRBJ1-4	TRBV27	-	TGTGCCAGTCGGACAATCAATGAAAAACTGTTTTTT	CASRTINEKLFF
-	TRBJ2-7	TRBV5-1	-	TGCGCCAGCAGCCCTTGGGAGGTATCCTACGAGCAGTACTTC	CASSPWEVSYEQYF
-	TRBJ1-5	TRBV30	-	TGTGCCTGGAGTGTACCCCGGGGTGGGTGGAACAATCAGCCCCAGCATTTT	CAWSVPRGGWNNQPQHF
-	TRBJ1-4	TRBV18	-	TGTGCCAGCTCGGACGGAGGAGATGAAAAACTGTTTTTT	CASSDGGDEKLFF
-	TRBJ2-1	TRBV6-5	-	TGTGCCAGCAGCTCCGCGGGGATGAATGAGCAGTTCTTC	CASSSAGMNEQFF
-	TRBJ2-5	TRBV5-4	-	TGTGCCAGCAGCCGCGGGACCTCCCAAGAGACCCAGTACTTC	CASSRGTSQETQYF
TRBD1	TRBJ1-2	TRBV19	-	TGTGCCAGTAGTATCGGGACAGGTGGAAGCTATGGCTACACCTTC	CASSIGTGGSYGYTF
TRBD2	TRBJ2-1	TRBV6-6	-	TGTGCCAGCAGTTACTCGCGGGAGTCTGAGCAGTTCTTC	CASSYSRESEQFF
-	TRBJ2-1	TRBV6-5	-	TGTGCCAGCAGTTACGGAGGGTATGAGCAGTTCTTC	CASSYGGYEQFF
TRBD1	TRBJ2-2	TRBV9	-	TGTGCCAGCAGCGTCCGGGGACAGGGGAGCCCCGGGGAGCTGTTTTTT	CASSVRGQGSPGELFF
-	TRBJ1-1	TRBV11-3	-	TGTGCCAGCAGTACAGGGAACACTGAAGCTTTCTTT	CASSTGNTEAFF
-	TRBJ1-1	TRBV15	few	TGTGCCACCAGCAAAGAGGGTGGACAGTTCGATGAAGCTTTCTTT	CATSKEGGQFDEAFF
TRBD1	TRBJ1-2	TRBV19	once	TGTGCCAGTAGTCTGGGACAGAACTATGGCTACACCTTC	CASSLGQNYGYTF
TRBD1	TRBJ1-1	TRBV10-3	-	TGTGCCATCAGTGAATACAAAAAGGAGGGGGCGCCTTTGGGGCCCGCAAAGAACACTGAAGCTTTCTTT	CAISEYKKEGAPLGPAKNTEAFF
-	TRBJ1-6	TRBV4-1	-	TGCGCCAGCAGCCAAGTGGAGGGGCAGACGAGATCACCCCTCCACTTT	CASSQVEGQTRSPLHF
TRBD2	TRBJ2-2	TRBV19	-	TGTGCCAGTAGTATAGGGGGGAGGGGCACCGGGGAGCTGTTTTTT	CASSIGGRGTGELFF
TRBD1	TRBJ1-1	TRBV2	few	TGTGCCAGCAATGGACAGGGGAACACTGAAGCTTTCTTT	CASNGQGNTEAFF
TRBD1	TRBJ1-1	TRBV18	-	TGTGCCAGCTCACCAGCCGGGACAGAGAACACTGAAGCTTTCTTT	CASSPAGTENTEAFF
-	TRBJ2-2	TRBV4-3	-	TGCGCCAGCAGCACCAGGGGTTCGAGCACCGGGGAGCTGTTTTTT	CASSTRGSSTGELFF
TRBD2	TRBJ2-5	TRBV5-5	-	TGTGCCAGCAGTTTAATACTTACTAGCGGGCAAGAGACCCAGTACTTC	CASSLILTSGQETQYF
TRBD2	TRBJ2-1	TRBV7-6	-	TGTGCCAGCAGTCCTAGCGGGGGGGTCTACAATGAGCAGTTCTTC	CASSPSGGVYNEQFF
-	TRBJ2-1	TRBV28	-	TGTGCCAGCAGTTTCGAGAGCTTTTACTCCTACAATGAGCAGTTCTTC	CASSFESFYSYNEQFF
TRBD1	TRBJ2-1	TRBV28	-	TGTGCCAGCAGCCACATCCCGGGACAGGGTGGTAATGAGCAGTTCTTC	CASSHIPGQGGNEQFF
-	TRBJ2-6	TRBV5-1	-	TGCGCCAGCAGCACCACTAGCTGGGCTGGGGCCAACGTCCTGACTTTC	CASSTTSWAGANVLTF
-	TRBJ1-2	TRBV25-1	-	TGTGCCAGCAGTGCAAGGACAGCCACAGGGAACTATGGCTACACCTTC	CASSARTATGNYGYTF
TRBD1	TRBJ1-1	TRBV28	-	TGTGCCAGCAGTCTACCGGGACAGGGGAAATCCGCTGAAGCTTTCTTT	CASSLPGQGKSAEAFF
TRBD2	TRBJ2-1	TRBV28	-	TGTGCCAGCATGTTCGGGGTAGCGGGATACAATGAGCAGTTCTTC	CASMFGVAGYNEQFF
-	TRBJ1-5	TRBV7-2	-	TGTGCCAGCAGCCCGACACGAGGGATCAATCAGCCCCAGCATTTT	CASSPTRGINQPQHF
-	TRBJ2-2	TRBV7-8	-	TGTGCCAGCAGCCCATACAGGGTCTGGCTCACCGGGGAGCTGTTTTTT	CASSPYRVWLTGELFF
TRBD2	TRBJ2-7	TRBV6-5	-	TGTGCCAGCAGCTTAGCGGGAGGCGTGTACGAGCAGTACTTC	CASSLAGGVYEQYF
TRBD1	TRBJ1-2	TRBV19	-	TGTGCCAGTAGTTGGGGGACAGCTCCCTATGGCTACACCTTC	CASSWGTAPYGYTF
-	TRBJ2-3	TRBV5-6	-	TGTGCCAGCAGCTTGTCGGGAGACAGCACAGATACGCAGTATTTT	CASSLSGDSTDTQYF
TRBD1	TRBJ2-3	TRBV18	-	TGTGCCAGCTCAGGGACAGGGGGCACAGATACGCAGTATTTT	CASSGTGGTDTQYF
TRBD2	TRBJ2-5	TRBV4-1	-	TGCGCCAGCAGCCCGGAGCGGGAGGTTGAAGAGACCCAGTACTTC	CASSPEREVEETQYF